These 10 T cell receptor beta chains originate from one sample sequenced in a study of T cell responses to AZD1222 COVID-19 vaccine. Sequencing was performed with immunoSEQ multiplex PCR; in TCRdb, only in-frame clones are kept and a portion is missing. The sample holds around 130,000 clones, roughly 94% seen once. The source material was peripheral blood, sampled on day 0 of AZD1222 vaccination. These receptors were obtained from an adult in good health.

The genes are TRBV19 and TRBJ1-2, with D unclear. With 5 bases removed from V and 2 bases from J, the gap between germline ends came to 9 bases. From germline, CDR1 is LNHDA and CDR2 SQIVND (reference sequence). The CDR3 covers 13 residues. The CDR3 spells CASSPTTNYGYTF. For the CDR3, the DNA is TGTGCCAGTAGTCCAACCACGAACTATGGCTACACCTTC.

The V call is TRBV7-2, the J call TRBJ2-5; D uncertain. Germline V lookup: CDR1 SGHTA, CDR2 FQGNSA. CDR3 size: 14 residues. V dropped 1 base and J dropped 2 bases, with 8 bases sitting between them. The CDR3 is CASSLGGVQETQYF. DNA for the CDR3: TGTGCCAGCAGCTTAGGTGGCGTTCAAGAGACCCAGTACTTC.

This chain links TRBV18 with TRBJ2-1; 12 bases fit TRBD2. The CDR3 is 15 amino acids. Germline V lookup: CDR1 KGHSH, CDR2 LQKENI. V trimming: 3 bases; J trimming: 5 bases; junction bases outside the gene matches: 2. The CDR3 nucleotides read TGTGCCAGCTCACCGACTAGCGGGAGACACAATGAGCAGTTCTTC. Protein sequence: CASSPTSGRHNEQFF.

This clone was seen just once. The rearrangement uses TRBV19 and TRBJ1-5; 8 nucleotides line up with TRBD1. Losses at the gene ends were 10 bases for V and 7 bases for J; bases not matched to a gene: 6. Germline V gene data show CDR1 as LNHDA and CDR2 as SQIVND (reference sequence). The CDR3 runs to 12 residues. The CDR3 nucleotides read TGTGCCACCAGGGGACAGGCCCAGCCCCAGCATTTT. Translating it yields CATRGQAQPQHF.

This clone came up once. This sequence joins TRBV6-1 and TRBJ2-1; 11 positions agree with TRBD2. The length of the CDR3 is 16 residues. From germline, CDR1 is MNHNS and CDR2 SASEGT. Losses at the gene ends were 1 base for V and 7 bases for J; bases not matched to a gene: 6. CDR3 region: CASSEVTSGKGNEQFF. Here the CDR3 DNA reads TGTGCCAGCAGTGAAGTGACTAGCGGGAAGGGGAATGAGCAGTTCTTC.

The gene calls are TRBV19 and TRBJ2-1; 9 nucleotides line up with TRBD2. The germline V gene has CDR1 LNHDA and CDR2 SQIVND (reference sequence). V gave up 6 bases and J gave up 7 bases; unmatched junction bases: 19. CDR3 length equals 18 residues. The CDR3 sequence: CASRGVAGAPGGLNEQFF. CDR3 sequence (DNA): TGTGCCAGTAGGGGTGTAGCGGGAGCTCCGGGGGGGTTGAATGAGCAGTTCTTC.

This rearrangement joins TRBV7-9 to TRBJ1-1; D not certain. Between the trimmed V and J ends, which lost 5 bases and 6 bases, there was a span of 1 base. The CDR3 loop spans 9 amino acids. In germline, CDR1 is SEHNR, CDR2 FQNEAQ (reference sequence). CDR3 sequence reads: CASSAEAFF. The CDR3 DNA reads TGTGCCAGCAGCGCTGAAGCTTTCTTT.

The rearrangement joins TRBV5-1 to TRBJ1-6; TRBD1 is a possible D gene (5 bases). The V end was cut by 4 bases, the J end by 8 bases, with 19 bases between. CDR1 SGHRS and CDR2 YFSETQ come from the germline V gene. CDR3 length: 16 residues. The CDR3 DNA reads as TGCGCCAGCAGCCCTAGAATCAGGGCGGGGGATTCACCCCTCCACTTT. Encoded protein: CASSPRIRAGDSPLHF.

The rearrangement links TRBV21-1 to TRBJ2-7; the table gives TRBD2 as D, unverified against the DNA. TRBV21-1 is shown as a pseudogene. This CDR3 has 13 amino acids. CDR3 loop: CASSPRGYGEQYF. The CDR3 bases are TGTGCCAGCAGCCCACGGGGTTATGGGGAGCAGTACTTC.

The J gene is TRBJ1-4, the V gene TRBV12-3 or TRBV12-4; the D is unclear. V lost 2 bases to trimming and J lost 7 bases, with 2 bases between them. The CDR3 runs to 11 residues. The CDR3 nucleotides are TGTGCCAGCAGTTTAAGTGAAAAACTGTTTTTT. Translating it yields CASSLSEKLFF.